This T cell receptor (beta chain) was sequenced for a study of cytomegalovirus exposure and HLA in healthy donors. As for the study in general: Prior work identified 117 million unique TCR beta sequences in around 170 million T cells. Study-wide results and caveats: Among TCR beta chains, those listed as cytomegalovirus-associated numbered some 170. Specificity for CMV antigens was confirmed in vitro for three of the CMV-associated chains. Prior analysis indicated that the majority of TCR beta V segments exhibited productivity approximately 87% or approximately 30% of the time.

PCR primers comprised 60 Vbeta and 13 Jbeta primers. Data came from immunoSEQ multiplex PCR; TCRdb stores just in-frame clones and leaves some out. The table lists under 110,000 clones, approximately 76% of them singletons. The sample holds one count of this clone. Its antigen is not known. V lost 6 bases to trimming and J lost 2 bases; unmatched junction nucleotides: 9. This CDR3 spans 15 amino acids. Germline V lookup: CDR1 MNHNY, CDR2 SVGAGI (reference sequence). Sequenced material: PBMCs. The sequence came from a man aged 35 to 55 in good health and CMV-seronegative. The chain links TRBV6-6 to TRBJ1-1; 7 nucleotides agree with TRBD1. DNA of the CDR3: TGTGCCAGCAGCCGCCCCCAGGGGGAAAACACTGAAGCTTTCTTT. Encoded protein: CASSRPQGENTEAFF.